Below, 17 T cell receptor beta chains from the same sample are listed, as sequenced in a study of graft-versus-host responses after intestinal transplantation. No antigens are known for them. Clones were sequenced by immunoSEQ multiplex PCR, and TCRdb holds only the in-frame ones, with some missing. Of tens of thousands of clones listed, 85% to 95% were seen once; the top ten hold 1% to 1.4%. The material was unstimulated CD8+ T cells sorted from spleen or lymph node cells, obtained before transplant. The receptors here all came from a human donor who was the organ donor for an intestinal transplant.

The chain links TRBV5-5 to TRBJ2-6; 12 nucleotides line up with TRBD2. The CDR3 runs 18 residues. Germline V gene lookup returns CDR1 SGHKS and CDR2 YYEKEE (reference sequence). The V segment lost 4 bases and the J segment 0 bases; nucleotides outside the gene matches: 5. The CDR3 DNA sequence: TGTGCCAGCAGCGTGGGACTAGCGGGCCGCTCTGGGGCCAACGTCCTGACTTTC. Protein: CASSVGLAGRSGANVLTF.

The CDR3 nucleotides read TGTGCCAGCAGGACAGGGGATGGCTACACCTTC. This encodes CASRTGDGYTF. The chain uses TRBV6-5 and TRBJ1-2, with 8 nucleotides matching TRBD1. The CDR3 sequence is 11 residues long. The junction had 0 bases not matched to a gene; V was cut back by 6 bases and J by 6 bases. In germline, CDR1 is MNHEY, CDR2 SVGAGI.

The V call is TRBV7-9, the J call TRBJ1-1; possibly TRBD1 for D (6 bases). This CDR3 has 13 amino acids. The V gene's germline CDR1 is SEHNR and CDR2 FQNEAQ (reference sequence). The V gene lost 5 bases and the J gene lost 8 bases, with 15 bases spanning the gap. Here the CDR3 DNA reads TGTGCCAGCAGCGACAACAGGGAGCTAGAAGCTTTCTTT. Its translation: CASSDNRELEAFF.

The gene calls are TRBV7-9 and TRBJ2-5; the match to TRBD2 covers 7 bases. Losses at the gene ends were 4 bases for V and 3 bases for J; bases not matched to a gene: 14. The length of the CDR3 is 17 residues. CDR1 is SEHNR and CDR2 is FQNEAQ in the germline V gene (reference sequence). As DNA, the CDR3 is TGTGCCAGCAGCTGGGGGTCGGGCGGGGGAGTGAAAGAGACCCAGTACTTC. Protein sequence: CASSWGSGGGVKETQYF.

V is TRBV27 and J is TRBJ2-2; possibly TRBD1 for D (6 bases). Germline CDR1 is MNHEY and CDR2 is SMNVEV (reference sequence). Trimming removed 2 bases at V and 5 bases at J, with 9 bases between. The length of the CDR3 is 14 residues. CDR3: CASSLGGGTGELFF. CDR3 in DNA: TGTGCCAGCAGTTTAGGGGGCGGAACCGGGGAGCTGTTTTTT.

This chain uses TRBV7-8 with TRBJ2-5; 12 bases map to TRBD2. Trimming cost V 3 bases and J 5 bases; bases outside gene matches: 7. The germline V gene encodes CDR1 SGHVS and CDR2 FQNEAQ. The CDR3 loop spans 16 amino acids. CDR3 nucleotides: TGTGCCAGCAGCTTTCTAGCGGGGGGGGTTAGGGAGACCCAGTACTTC. It yields the protein CASSFLAGGVRETQYF.

This chain connects TRBV5-6 to TRBJ2-7; D not resolved. CDR1 and CDR2 (germline): SGHDT, YYEEEE. The CDR3 is 11 amino acids. The V end lost 2 bases, the J end lost 6 bases, and 6 bases lay between the germline ends. CDR3 nucleotide sequence: TGTGCCAGCAGCTTTTCGCGCGAGCAGTACTTC. This encodes CASSFSREQYF.

V and J are TRBV19 and TRBJ1-3; no reliable D call. V shed 4 bases and J shed 0 bases, with 16 bases lying between them. The CDR3 has 17 amino acids. Per the germline V gene, CDR1 is LNHDA and CDR2 is SQIVND (reference sequence). The CDR3 DNA follows: TGTGCCAGTAGTAACTGGGGAGGACTCACCTCTGGAAACACCATATATTTT. As protein: CASSNWGGLTSGNTIYF.

This chain joins TRBV29-1 and TRBJ1-3; D ambiguous. V shed 4 bases and J shed 1 base, with 5 bases lying between them. Germline V gene data show CDR1 as SQVTM and CDR2 as ANQGSEA. This CDR3 comprises 12 residues. CDR3 sequence reads: CSVVLSGNTIYF. CDR3 sequence (DNA): TGCAGCGTTGTCTTATCTGGAAACACCATATATTTT.

The J gene is TRBJ2-7, the V gene TRBV18, with D maybe TRBD2 (6 bases). Deletions cut 5 bases from V and 6 bases from J, with 17 bases between. Germline lookup yields CDR1 KGHSH and CDR2 LQKENI. This CDR3 is 14 amino acids long. The CDR3 spells CASSSRLVVTEQYF. CDR3 bases: TGTGCCAGCTCATCAAGACTAGTGGTTACCGAGCAGTACTTC.

In DNA, the CDR3 is TGTGCCAGCAGCTTGGCCGTCGTCACTGAAGCTTTCTTT. It translates to CASSLAVVTEAFF. The V and J genes are TRBV5-5 and TRBJ1-1; no reliable D call. With 0 bases removed from V and 4 bases from J, the gap between germline ends came to 7 bases. Germline CDR1 reads SGHKS; CDR2 reads YYEKEE (reference sequence). The CDR3 totals 13 residues.

V is TRBV7-9 and J is TRBJ2-1, with 8 bases that match TRBD2. Trimming at V came to 4 bases and at J to 5 bases, leaving 1 base not matched to a gene. CDR1 SEHNR and CDR2 FQNEAQ come from the germline V gene (reference sequence). This CDR3 has 13 amino acids. The chain's CDR3 is CASSWTSNNEQFF. The DNA of the CDR3 is TGTGCCAGCAGCTGGACTAGCAACAATGAGCAGTTCTTC.

The rearrangement links TRBV1 to TRBJ2-3; whether TRBD2, the table's D call, matches the DNA was not checked. TRBV1 is described as a pseudogene. The CDR3 consists of 18 residues. In DNA form, the CDR3 reads TGCACCAGCAGCCAAGATCCTACCTCGGCGGGGGCCCAAGATACGCAGTATTTT. Translated: CTSSQDPTSAGAQDTQYF.

The chain joins TRBV19 to TRBJ2-1; possible D gene TRBD2, 6 bases. CDR3 length equals 15 residues. Trimming left V 5 bases short and J 4 bases short, with 15 bases between. The germline CDR1 and CDR2 sequences are LNHDA and SQIVND (reference sequence). As DNA, the CDR3 is TGTGCCAGTAGTCTCGGACTAACTCCGTACAATGAGCAGTTCTTC. Amino acids: CASSLGLTPYNEQFF.

The gene calls are TRBV5-6 and TRBJ2-6, with D uncertain. Germline-derived CDR1 and CDR2 are SGHDT and YYEEEE. The V end was cut by 4 bases, the J end by 3 bases, with 5 bases between. The CDR3 has 13 amino acids. The DNA of the CDR3 is TGTGCCAGCAGCCGCGGTGGGGCCAACGTCCTGACTTTC. The encoded protein is CASSRGGANVLTF. The whole variable domain, filled in from reference TRBV5-6 and TRBJ2-6, reads DAGVTQSPTHLIKTRGQQVTLRCSPKSGHDTVSWYQQALGQGPQFIFQYYEEEERQRGNFPDRFSGHQFPNYSSELNVNALLLGDSALYLCASSRGGANVLTFGAGSRLTVL.

The chain combines TRBV28 with TRBJ1-5, with 10 bases aligning to TRBD1. There are 16 residues in the CDR3. The V and J ends lost 6 bases and 0 bases, in that order; junction bases with no gene match: 5. The germline gives CDR1 MDHEN, CDR2 SYDVKM. In DNA, the CDR3 is TGTGCCAGCAGCATCGACAGGGGGCATAGCAATCAGCCCCAGCATTTT. This gives the protein CASSIDRGHSNQPQHF.

The J gene is TRBJ1-4, the V gene TRBV28; TRBD1 might be the D (5 bases). The CDR3 contains 16 residues. Trimming removed 6 bases at V and 4 bases at J, with 18 bases between. Germline V gene data show CDR1 as MDHEN and CDR2 as SYDVKM. The CDR3 DNA follows: TGTGCCAGCAGCCACACGACTTGGGGGGGTAATGAAAAACTGTTTTTT. Its protein is CASSHTTWGGNEKLFF.